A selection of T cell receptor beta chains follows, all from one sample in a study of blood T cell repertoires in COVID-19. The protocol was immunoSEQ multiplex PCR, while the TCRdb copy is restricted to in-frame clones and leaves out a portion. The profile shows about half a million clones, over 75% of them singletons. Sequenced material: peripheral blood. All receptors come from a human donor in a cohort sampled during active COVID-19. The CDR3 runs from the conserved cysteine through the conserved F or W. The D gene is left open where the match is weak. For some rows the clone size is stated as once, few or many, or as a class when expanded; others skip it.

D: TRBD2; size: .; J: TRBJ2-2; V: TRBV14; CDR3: CASSQGTSGTGELFF; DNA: TGTGCCAGCAGCCAAGGCACTAGCGGCACCGGGGAGCTGTTTTTT
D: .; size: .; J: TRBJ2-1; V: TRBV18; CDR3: CASSPLSSTGNEQFF; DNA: TGTGCCAGCTCACCGCTTTCTAGTACAGGAAATGAGCAGTTCTTC
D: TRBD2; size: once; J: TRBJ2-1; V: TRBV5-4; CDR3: CASSLIGAGLNEQFF; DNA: TGTGCCAGCAGCTTGATAGGAGCGGGACTCAATGAGCAGTTCTTC
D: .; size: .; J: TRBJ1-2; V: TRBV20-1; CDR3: CSASQGISYGYTF; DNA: TGCAGTGCTAGTCAGGGGATAAGCTATGGCTACACCTTC
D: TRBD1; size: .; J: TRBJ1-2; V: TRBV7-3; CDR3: CASSYGRGTGGDGYTF; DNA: TGTGCCAGCAGCTATGGCCGAGGGACAGGGGGAGATGGCTACACCTTC
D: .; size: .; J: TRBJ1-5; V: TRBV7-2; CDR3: CASSFYKRNQPQHF; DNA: TGTGCCAGCAGCTTTTACAAACGCAATCAGCCCCAGCATTTT
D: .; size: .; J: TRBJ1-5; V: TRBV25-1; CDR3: CASSDPSEGDQPQHF; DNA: TGTGCCAGCAGTGACCCGAGTGAAGGGGATCAGCCCCAGCATTTT
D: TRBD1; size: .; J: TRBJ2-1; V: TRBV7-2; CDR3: CASSPRTGSNEQFF; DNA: TGTGCCAGCAGCCCGCGGACAGGGTCGAATGAGCAGTTCTTC
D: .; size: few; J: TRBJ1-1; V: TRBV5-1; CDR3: CASSPDTLNTEAFF; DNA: TGCGCCAGCAGCCCCGACACCTTGAACACTGAAGCTTTCTTT
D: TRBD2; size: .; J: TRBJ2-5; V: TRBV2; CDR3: CASIGTMETQYF; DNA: TGTGCCAGCATCGGGACTATGGAGACCCAGTACTTC
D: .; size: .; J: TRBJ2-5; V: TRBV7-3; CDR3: CASSTRGGGETQYF; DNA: TGTGCCAGCAGCACAAGGGGCGGTGGGGAGACCCAGTACTTC
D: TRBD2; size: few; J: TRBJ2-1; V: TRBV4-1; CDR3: CASSHGTSGVYEQFF; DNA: TGCGCCAGCAGCCATGGGACTAGCGGGGTCTATGAGCAGTTCTTC
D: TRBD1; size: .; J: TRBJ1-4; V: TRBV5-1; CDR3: CASSEGQGNEKLFF; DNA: TGCGCCAGCAGCGAGGGACAGGGGAATGAAAAACTGTTTTTT
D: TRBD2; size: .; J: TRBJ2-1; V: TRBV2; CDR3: CASKPGLAGNNEQFF; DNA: TGTGCCAGCAAACCGGGACTAGCGGGAAACAATGAGCAGTTCTTC
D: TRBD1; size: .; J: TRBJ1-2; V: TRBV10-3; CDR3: CAISESSQGATNYGYTF; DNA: TGTGCCATCAGTGAGTCAAGTCAGGGGGCGACTAACTATGGCTACACCTTC
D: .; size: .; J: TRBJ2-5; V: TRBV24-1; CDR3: CATSDTQEETQYF; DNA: TGTGCCACCAGTGATACTCAGGAAGAGACCCAGTACTTC
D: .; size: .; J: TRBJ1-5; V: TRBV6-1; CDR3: CASSEAGPNQPQHF; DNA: TGTGCCAGCAGTGAGGCAGGGCCCAATCAGCCCCAGCATTTT
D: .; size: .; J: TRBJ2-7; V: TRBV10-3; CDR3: CAISADSYEQYF; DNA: TGTGCCATCAGTGCGGACAGTTACGAGCAGTACTTC
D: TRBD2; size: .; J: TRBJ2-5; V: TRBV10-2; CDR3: CASSAGLGTRETQYF; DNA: TGCGCCAGCAGTGCGGGACTAGGGACTAGAGAGACCCAGTACTTC
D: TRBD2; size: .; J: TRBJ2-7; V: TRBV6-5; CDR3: CAGGLAEGYEQYF; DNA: TGTGCTGGCGGACTAGCGGAGGGCTACGAGCAGTACTTC
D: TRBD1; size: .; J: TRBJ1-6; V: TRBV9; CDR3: CASSVAPTGANSPLHF; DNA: TGTGCCAGCAGCGTAGCACCGACAGGGGCGAATTCACCCCTCCACTTT
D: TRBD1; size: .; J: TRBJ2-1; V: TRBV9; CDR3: CASSPRTSSAGTGKYNEQFF; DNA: TGTGCCAGCAGCCCTCGTACCTCCTCCGCCGGGACAGGGAAATACAATGAGCAGTTCTTC
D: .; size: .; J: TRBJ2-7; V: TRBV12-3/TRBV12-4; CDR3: CASSLSRYEQYF; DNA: TGTGCCAGCAGTCTATCTAGGTACGAGCAGTACTTC
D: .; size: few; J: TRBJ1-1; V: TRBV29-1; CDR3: CSVNRDLMNTEAFF; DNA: TGCAGCGTAAACAGGGATTTAATGAACACTGAAGCTTTCTTT
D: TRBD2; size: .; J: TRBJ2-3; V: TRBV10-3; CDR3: CAISDQFRTSGRGDTQYF; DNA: TGTGCCATCAGTGATCAATTTAGGACTAGCGGGAGAGGCGATACGCAGTATTTT
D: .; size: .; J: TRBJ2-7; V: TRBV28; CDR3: CASSSTTGRRYILYEQYF; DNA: TGTGCCAGCAGTTCCACGACCGGGAGACGATACATCCTGTACGAGCAGTACTTC
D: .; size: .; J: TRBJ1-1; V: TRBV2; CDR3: CASRDDGSTEAFF; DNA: TGTGCCAGCAGAGACGACGGGAGCACTGAAGCTTTCTTT
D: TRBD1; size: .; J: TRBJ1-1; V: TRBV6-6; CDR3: CASSPGGNTEAFF; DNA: TGTGCCAGCAGCCCAGGGGGCAACACTGAAGCTTTCTTT
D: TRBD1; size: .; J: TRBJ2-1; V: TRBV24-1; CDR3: CATSENSGTDYNEQFF; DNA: TGTGCCACCAGTGAGAACTCCGGGACAGATTACAATGAGCAGTTCTTC
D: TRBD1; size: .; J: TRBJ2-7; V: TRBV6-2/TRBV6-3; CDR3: CASSTGTGRYYEQYF; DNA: TGTGCCAGCAGTACGGGGACAGGGAGGTACTACGAGCAGTACTTC
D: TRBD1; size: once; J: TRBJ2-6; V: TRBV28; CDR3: CASSFIYHSPQGRGANVLTF; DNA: TGTGCCAGCAGTTTCATTTATCACTCTCCACAGGGGAGAGGGGCCAACGTCCTGACTTTC
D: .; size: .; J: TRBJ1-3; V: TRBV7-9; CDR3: CASSLNYRVAGNTIYF; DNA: TGTGCCAGCAGCTTAAATTACAGGGTGGCTGGAAACACCATATATTTT
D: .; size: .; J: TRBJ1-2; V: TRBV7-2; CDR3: CASNPDNGNNYGYTF; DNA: TGTGCCAGCAACCCCGACAACGGCAATAACTATGGCTACACCTTC
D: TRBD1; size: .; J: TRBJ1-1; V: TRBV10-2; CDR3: CASSGSGTGPTEAFF; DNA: TGCGCCAGCAGCGGTTCAGGGACAGGGCCTACTGAAGCTTTCTTT
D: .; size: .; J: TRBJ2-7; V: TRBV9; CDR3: CASSRGLGSYEQYF; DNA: TGTGCCAGCAGCCGAGGGTTAGGCTCCTACGAGCAGTACTTC
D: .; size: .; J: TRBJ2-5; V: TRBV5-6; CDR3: CASSPRGSGQETQYF; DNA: TGTGCCAGCAGCCCCCGTGGTAGCGGACAAGAGACCCAGTACTTC
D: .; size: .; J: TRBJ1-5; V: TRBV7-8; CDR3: CASSDNSQGLNQPQHF; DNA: TGTGCCAGCAGCGATAACTCACAGGGTCTAAATCAGCCCCAGCATTTT
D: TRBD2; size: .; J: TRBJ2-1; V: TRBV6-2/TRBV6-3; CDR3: CASSLLARTHNEQFF; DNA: TGTGCCAGCAGTCTACTAGCGAGGACCCACAATGAGCAGTTCTTC
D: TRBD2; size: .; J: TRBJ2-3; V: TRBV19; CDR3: CASSILSGTGTDTQYF; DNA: TGTGCCAGTAGTATACTTAGCGGGACGGGCACAGATACGCAGTATTTT
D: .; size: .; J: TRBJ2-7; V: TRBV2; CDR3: CASSSFYEQYF; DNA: TGTGCCAGCAGTTCCTTCTACGAGCAGTACTTC
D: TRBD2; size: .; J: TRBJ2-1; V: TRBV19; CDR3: CASSSQQLAGAQGNEQFF; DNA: TGTGCCAGTAGTTCTCAACAACTAGCGGGGGCGCAGGGGAATGAGCAGTTCTTC
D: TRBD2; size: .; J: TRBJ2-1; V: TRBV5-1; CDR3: CASSLAGGRDEQFF; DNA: TGCGCCAGCAGCTTAGCGGGAGGGCGCGATGAGCAGTTCTTC
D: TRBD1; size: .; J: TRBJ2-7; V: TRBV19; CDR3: CASSEQGAIGEQYF; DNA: TGTGCCAGTAGTGAACAGGGGGCGATAGGCGAGCAGTACTTC
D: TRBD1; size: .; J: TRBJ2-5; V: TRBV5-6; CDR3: CASSLGGGAETQYF; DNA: TGTGCCAGCAGCTTGGGAGGGGGCGCTGAGACCCAGTACTTC
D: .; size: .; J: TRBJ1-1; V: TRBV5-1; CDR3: CASSSVGQLNTEAFF; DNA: TGCGCCAGCAGCTCGGTTGGACAGTTGAACACTGAAGCTTTCTTT
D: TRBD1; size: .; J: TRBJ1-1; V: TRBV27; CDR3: CASSLSQGAAFF; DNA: TGTGCCAGCAGTTTATCACAGGGGGCGGCTTTCTTT
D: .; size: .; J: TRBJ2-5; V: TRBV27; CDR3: CASSLSSGDSLQETQYF; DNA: TGTGCCAGCAGTTTATCGTCGGGAGACTCACTTCAAGAGACCCAGTACTTC
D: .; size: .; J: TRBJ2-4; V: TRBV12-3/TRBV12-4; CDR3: CASGPPGNIQYF; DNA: TGTGCCAGCGGCCCTCCGGGTAACATTCAGTACTTC
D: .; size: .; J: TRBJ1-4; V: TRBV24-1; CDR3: CATSDGWTDKNEKLFF; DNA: TGTGCCACCAGTGATGGATGGACAGATAAAAATGAAAAACTGTTTTTT
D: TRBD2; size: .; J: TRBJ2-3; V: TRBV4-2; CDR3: CASSPGVASGSTDTQYF; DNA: TGTGCCAGCAGCCCGGGGGTGGCTAGCGGGAGTACAGATACGCAGTATTTT